This TCR beta chain appears in the sequencing data of a study of T cells after yellow fever vaccination. Overall study: Any fraction with a low cell number was prepared using SMART-Seq v4 Ultra Low Input.

Notes on the study in general: A secondary response was less intense yet reached its peak sooner, at day 5 versus 15. In post-booster samples, most primary-vaccination clones reappeared (just under 97% CD4, around 87% CD8).

This clonotype was observed at least ten times. Its cognate antigen is unknown. The germline gives CDR1 SGHKS, CDR2 YYEKEE (reference sequence). V was clipped by 0 bases and J by 7 bases, with 8 bases between them. The CDR3 is made up of 13 amino acids. TCRdb redid the calling of the 5' RACE reads with MiXCR, one entry per CDR3 protein. Among roughly 170,000 distinct CDR3 sequences listed, 6.2% were seen once. The sample consisted of CD4+ T cells sorted from PBMCs, taken on the day of the first yellow fever vaccination. The chain employs TRBV5-5 and TRBJ2-1, with TRBD2 as a possible D gene (5 bases). The clonotype comes from a man aged 18 to 30 who received the YFV17D yellow fever vaccine. In nucleotides, the CDR3 is TGTGCCAGCAGCTTGGGACGAGGGAATGAGCAGTTCTTC. Translating gives CASSLGRGNEQFF.